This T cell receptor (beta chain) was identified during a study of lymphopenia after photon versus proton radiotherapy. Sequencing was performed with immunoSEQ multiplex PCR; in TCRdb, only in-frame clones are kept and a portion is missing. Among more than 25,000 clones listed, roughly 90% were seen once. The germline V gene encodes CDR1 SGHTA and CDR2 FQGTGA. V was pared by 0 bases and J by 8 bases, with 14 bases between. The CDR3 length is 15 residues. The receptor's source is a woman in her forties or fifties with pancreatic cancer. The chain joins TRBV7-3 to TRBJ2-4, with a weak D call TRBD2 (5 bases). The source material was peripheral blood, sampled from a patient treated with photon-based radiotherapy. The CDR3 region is CASSLTAGQEDIQYF. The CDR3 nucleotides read TGTGCCAGCAGCTTAACCGCGGGCCAAGAGGACATTCAGTACTTC. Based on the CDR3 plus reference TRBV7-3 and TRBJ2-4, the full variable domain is GAGVSQTPSNKVTEKGKYVELRCDPISGHTALYWYRQSLGQGPEFLIYFQGTGAADDSGLPNDRFFAVRPEGSVSTLKIQRTERGDSAVYLCASSLTAGQEDIQYFGAGTRLSVL.